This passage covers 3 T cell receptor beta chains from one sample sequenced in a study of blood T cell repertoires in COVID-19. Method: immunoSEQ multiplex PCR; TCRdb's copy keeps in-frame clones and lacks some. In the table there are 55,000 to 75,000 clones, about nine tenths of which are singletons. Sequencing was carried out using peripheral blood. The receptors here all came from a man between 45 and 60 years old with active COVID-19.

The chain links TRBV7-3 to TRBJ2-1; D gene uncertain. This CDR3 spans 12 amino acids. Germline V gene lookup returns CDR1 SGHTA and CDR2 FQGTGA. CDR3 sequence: CHPRPPYNEQFF. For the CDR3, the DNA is TGTCACCCGCGGCCCCCCTACAATGAGCAGTTCTTC.

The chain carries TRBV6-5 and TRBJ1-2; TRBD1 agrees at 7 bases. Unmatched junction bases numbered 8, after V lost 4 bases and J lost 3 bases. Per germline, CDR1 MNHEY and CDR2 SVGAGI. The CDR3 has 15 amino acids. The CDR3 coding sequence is TGTGCCAGCAGTTCCGACGGACAGGCCTACTATGGCTACACCTTC. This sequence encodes CASSSDGQAYYGYTF.

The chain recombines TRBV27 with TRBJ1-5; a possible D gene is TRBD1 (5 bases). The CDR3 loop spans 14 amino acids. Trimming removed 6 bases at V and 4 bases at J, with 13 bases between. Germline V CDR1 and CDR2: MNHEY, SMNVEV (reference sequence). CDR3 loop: CASSLRPGNQPQHF. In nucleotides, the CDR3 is TGTGCCAGCAGCCTTAGGCCAGGGAATCAGCCCCAGCATTTT.